The next 9 T cell receptor beta chains were all read from a single sample in a study of STAT3 mutations in large granular lymphocyte leukemia. Study-wide results and limits: In T-cell large granular lymphocyte leukemia, about half of patients showed multiple immunodominant subclonotypes.

Measured with immunoSEQ multiplex PCR; TCRdb has only the in-frame clones, and not every one. The data contain over 30,000 clones, around 88% of them singletons. Their target antigens are unknown. Input material: peripheral blood mononuclear cells. The source of these receptors is a man in his sixties with T-cell large granular lymphocyte leukemia. Some clones in this sample may be carry-over from other donors' samples.

The rearrangement joins TRBV11-1 to TRBJ2-3; D remains ambiguous. V lost 5 bases and J 5 bases, leaving 17 bases between the germline ends. CDR1 is SGHAT, CDR2 FQDESV, per germline (reference sequence). This CDR3 contains 15 residues. This CDR3 reads CASSPDLQTGDTQYF. CDR3 coding DNA: TGTGCCAGCAGCCCCGACCTCCAGACGGGAGATACGCAGTATTTT.

The gene calls are TRBV18 and TRBJ2-3, with 11 bases fitting TRBD2. The CDR3 is 18 amino acids. The ends lost 2 bases at V and 4 bases at J; junction bases unmatched: 11. In germline, CDR1 is KGHSH, CDR2 LQKENI. This CDR3 reads CASSPFSSLAGAADTQYF. In DNA form, the CDR3 reads TGTGCCAGCTCACCATTTTCGTCACTAGCGGGAGCAGCAGATACGCAGTATTTT.

In DNA, the CDR3 is TGTGCCTGGAGTAATGGACAGGGTAACACCATATATTTT. Its translation: CAWSNGQGNTIYF. The V call is TRBV30, the J call TRBJ1-3; 8 bases are shared with TRBD1. The CDR3 length is 13 residues. V dropped 2 bases and J dropped 7; count of bases not matched to a gene: 4. Germline assignment: CDR1 GTSNPN and CDR2 SVGIG (reference sequence).

V usage is TRBV30 and J usage is TRBJ1-5; the D is unclear. Trimming shortened V by 0 bases and J by 6 bases, and 15 bases separated the two germline ends. Germline V gene data show CDR1 as GTSNPN and CDR2 as SVGIG (reference sequence). This CDR3 spans 15 amino acids. Here the CDR3 DNA reads TGTGCCTGGAGTGTACGCTTGAGCCGGGGTCAGCCCCAGCATTTT. Translation: CAWSVRLSRGQPQHF.

This clone was detected a few times. The rearrangement links TRBV6-1 to TRBJ1-5, with D possibly being TRBD1 (6 bases). The CDR3 has 15 residues. Germline V gene data show CDR1 as MNHNS and CDR2 as SASEGT. V was clipped by 8 bases and J by 0 bases, with 14 bases between them. Written as DNA, the CDR3 is TGTGCCAGCCGGACAGAGGCACATAGCAATCAGCCCCAGCATTTT. Translated, it gives CASRTEAHSNQPQHF.

The rearrangement uses TRBV30 and TRBJ1-5, with TRBD1 matching 10 bases. The CDR3 spans 15 residues. Unmatched junction bases numbered 7, after V lost 4 bases and J lost 4 bases. Germline V gene sequence: CDR1 GTSNPN, CDR2 SVGIG (reference sequence). DNA of the CDR3: TGTGCCTGGAAACAAGGGACAGGGGCAAATCAGCCCCAGCATTTT. This sequence encodes CAWKQGTGANQPQHF.

This clone occurred a few times. The chain links TRBV6-1 to TRBJ1-5, with TRBD1 matching 9 bases. This CDR3 has 14 residues. Trimming at V came to 10 bases and at J to 3 bases, leaving 7 bases not matched to a gene. CDR1 and CDR2 (germline): MNHNS, SASEGT. CDR3 bases: TGTGCCATCCAGGGACAGGGCTTCAATCAGCCCCAGCATTTT. Translated: CAIQGQGFNQPQHF.

This chain links TRBV6-5 with TRBJ1-5; TRBD1 agrees at 12 bases. CDR3 length equals 14 residues. V trimming: 6 bases; J trimming: 7 bases; junction bases outside the gene matches: 4. CDR1 MNHEY and CDR2 SVGAGI come from the germline V gene. CDR3 loop: CASRGQGASQPQHF. The CDR3, as DNA: TGTGCCAGCAGGGGACAGGGGGCAAGCCAGCCCCAGCATTTT.

This chain joins TRBV7-9 and TRBJ2-1, with a tentative D call TRBD2 (5 bases). Trimming took 8 bases from V and 7 from J, leaving 21 bases between them. Germline-derived CDR1 and CDR2 are SEHNR and FQNEAQ (reference sequence). This CDR3 has 15 residues. The CDR3 reads CASCWSGSTRNEQFF. In nucleotides, the CDR3 is TGTGCCAGCTGCTGGAGTGGGAGTACAAGGAATGAGCAGTTCTTC.